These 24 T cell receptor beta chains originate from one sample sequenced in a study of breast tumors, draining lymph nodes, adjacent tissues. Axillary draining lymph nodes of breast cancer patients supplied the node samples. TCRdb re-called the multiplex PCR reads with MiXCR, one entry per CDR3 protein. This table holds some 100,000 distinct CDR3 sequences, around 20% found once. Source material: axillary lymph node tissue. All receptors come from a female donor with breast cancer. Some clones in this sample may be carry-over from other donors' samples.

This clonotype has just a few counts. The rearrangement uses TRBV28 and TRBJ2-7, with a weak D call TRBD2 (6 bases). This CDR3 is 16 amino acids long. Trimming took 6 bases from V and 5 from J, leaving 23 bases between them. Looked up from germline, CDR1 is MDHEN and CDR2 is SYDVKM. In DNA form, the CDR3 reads TGTGCCAGCAGCCCCGTCTACAGGTCATGGAGGGACGAGCAGTACTTC. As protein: CASSPVYRSWRDEQYF.

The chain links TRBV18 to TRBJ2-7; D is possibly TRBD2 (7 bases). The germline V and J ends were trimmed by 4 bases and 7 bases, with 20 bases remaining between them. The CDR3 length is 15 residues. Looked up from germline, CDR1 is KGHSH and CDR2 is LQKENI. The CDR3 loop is CASSRVTSRGEEQYF. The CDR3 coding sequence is TGTGCCAGCTCACGGGTGACTAGCAGGGGAGAGGAGCAGTACTTC.

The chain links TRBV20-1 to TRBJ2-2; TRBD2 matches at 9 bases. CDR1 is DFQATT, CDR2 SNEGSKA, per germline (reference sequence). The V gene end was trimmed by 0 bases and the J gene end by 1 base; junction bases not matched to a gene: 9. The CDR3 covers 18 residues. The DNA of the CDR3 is TGCAGTGCTAGAGACCCCGGTTCGCGGGGGGGGAACACCGGGGAGCTGTTTTTT. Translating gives CSARDPGSRGGNTGELFF.

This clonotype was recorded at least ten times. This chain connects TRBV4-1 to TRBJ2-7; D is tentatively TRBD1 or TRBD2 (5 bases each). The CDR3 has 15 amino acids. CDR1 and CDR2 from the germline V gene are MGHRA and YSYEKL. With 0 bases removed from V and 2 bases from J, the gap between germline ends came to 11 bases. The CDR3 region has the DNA TGCGCCAGCAGCCAAGATAGCGACAGCCCCTACGAGCAGTACTTC. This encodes CASSQDSDSPYEQYF.

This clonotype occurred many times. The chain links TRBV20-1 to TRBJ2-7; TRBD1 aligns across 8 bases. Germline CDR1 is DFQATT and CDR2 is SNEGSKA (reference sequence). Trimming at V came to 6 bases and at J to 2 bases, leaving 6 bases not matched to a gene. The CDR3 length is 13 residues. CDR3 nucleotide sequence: TGCAGTGCAGAGGACAGGGCGACCTACGAGCAGTACTTC. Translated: CSAEDRATYEQYF.

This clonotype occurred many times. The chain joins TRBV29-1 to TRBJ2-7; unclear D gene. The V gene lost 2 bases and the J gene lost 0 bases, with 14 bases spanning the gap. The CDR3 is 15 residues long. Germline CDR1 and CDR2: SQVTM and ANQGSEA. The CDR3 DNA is TGCAGCGTTGAAATGGACCGCGGAAGCTCCTACGAGCAGTACTTC. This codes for CSVEMDRGSSYEQYF.

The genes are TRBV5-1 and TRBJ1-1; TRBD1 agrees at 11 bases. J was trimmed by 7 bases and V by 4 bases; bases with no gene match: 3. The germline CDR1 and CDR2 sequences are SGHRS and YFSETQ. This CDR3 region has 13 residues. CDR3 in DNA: TGCGCCAGCAGCCGGGGACAGGGGGGTGAAGCTTTCTTT. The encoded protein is CASSRGQGGEAFF.

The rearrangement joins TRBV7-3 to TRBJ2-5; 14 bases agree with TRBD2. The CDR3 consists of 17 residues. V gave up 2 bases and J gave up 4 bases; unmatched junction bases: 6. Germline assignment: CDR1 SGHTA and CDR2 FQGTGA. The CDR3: CASSLSGTSGSRETQYF. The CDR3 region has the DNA TGTGCCAGCAGCTTATCGGGGACTAGCGGGAGCAGAGAGACCCAGTACTTC.

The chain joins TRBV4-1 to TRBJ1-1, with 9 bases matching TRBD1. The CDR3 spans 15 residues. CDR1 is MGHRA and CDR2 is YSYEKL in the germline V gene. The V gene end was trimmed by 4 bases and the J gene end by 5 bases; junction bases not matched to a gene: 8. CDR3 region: CASSPHTTGGTEAFF. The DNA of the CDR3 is TGCGCCAGCAGCCCCCACACGACAGGGGGAACTGAAGCTTTCTTT.

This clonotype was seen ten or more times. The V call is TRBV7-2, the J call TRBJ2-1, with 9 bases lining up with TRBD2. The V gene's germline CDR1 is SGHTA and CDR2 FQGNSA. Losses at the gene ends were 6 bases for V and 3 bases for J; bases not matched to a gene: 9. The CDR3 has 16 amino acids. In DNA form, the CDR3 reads TGTGCCAGCAGAGGGCCCCTAGCGGGACTCTACAATGAGCAGTTCTTC. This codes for CASRGPLAGLYNEQFF.

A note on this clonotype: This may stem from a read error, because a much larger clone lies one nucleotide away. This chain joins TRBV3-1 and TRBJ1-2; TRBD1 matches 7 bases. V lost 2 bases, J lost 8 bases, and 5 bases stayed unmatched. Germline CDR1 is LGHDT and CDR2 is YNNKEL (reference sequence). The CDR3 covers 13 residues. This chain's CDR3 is CASSQKGGGGYTF. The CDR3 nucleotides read TGTGCCAGCAGCCAAAAAGGGGGCGGCGGCTACACCTTC.

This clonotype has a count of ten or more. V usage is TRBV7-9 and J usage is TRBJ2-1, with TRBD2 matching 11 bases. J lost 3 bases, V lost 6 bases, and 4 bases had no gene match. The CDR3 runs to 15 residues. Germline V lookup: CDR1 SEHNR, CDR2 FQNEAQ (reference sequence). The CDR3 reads CASRLAGADYNEQFF. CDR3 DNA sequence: TGTGCCAGCAGACTAGCGGGAGCTGACTACAATGAGCAGTTCTTC.

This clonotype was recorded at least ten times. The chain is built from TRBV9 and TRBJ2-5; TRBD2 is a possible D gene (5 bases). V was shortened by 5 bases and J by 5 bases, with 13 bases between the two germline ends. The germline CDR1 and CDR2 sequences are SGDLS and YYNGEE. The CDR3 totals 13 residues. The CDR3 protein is CASSRSGVETQYF. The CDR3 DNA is TGTGCCAGCAGTAGAAGCGGTGTTGAGACCCAGTACTTC. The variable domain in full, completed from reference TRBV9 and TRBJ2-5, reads DSGVTQTPKHLITATGQRVTLRCSPRSGDLSVYWYQQSLDQGLQFLIQYYNGEERAKGNILERFSAQQFPDLHSELNLSSLELGDSALYFCASSRSGVETQYFGPGTRLLVL.

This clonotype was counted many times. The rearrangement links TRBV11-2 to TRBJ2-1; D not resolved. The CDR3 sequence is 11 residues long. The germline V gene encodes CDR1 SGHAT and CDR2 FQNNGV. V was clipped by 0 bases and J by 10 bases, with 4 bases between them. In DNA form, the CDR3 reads TGTGCCAGCAGCTTAGATACGGAGCAGTTCTTC. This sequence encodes CASSLDTEQFF.

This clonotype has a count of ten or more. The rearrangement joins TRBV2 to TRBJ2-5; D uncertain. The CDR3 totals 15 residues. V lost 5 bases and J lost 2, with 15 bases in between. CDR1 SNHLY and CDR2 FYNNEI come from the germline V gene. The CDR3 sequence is CASSWMGTHQETQYF. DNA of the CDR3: TGTGCCAGCAGTTGGATGGGAACACATCAAGAGACCCAGTACTTC. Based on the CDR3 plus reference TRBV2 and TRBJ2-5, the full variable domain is EPEVTQTPSHQVTQMGQEVILRCVPISNHLYFYWYRQILGQKVEFLVSFYNNEISEKSEIFDDQFSVERPDGSNFTLKIRSTKLEDSAMYFCASSWMGTHQETQYFGPGTRLLVL.

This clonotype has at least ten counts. This CDR3 is CSARDSGRGTGELFF. CDR3 DNA: TGCAGTGCTAGAGATTCAGGGAGAGGCACCGGGGAGCTGTTTTTT. The rearrangement links TRBV20-1 to TRBJ2-2; tentatively, D is TRBD1 or TRBD2 (5 bases each). V was pared by 0 bases and J by 4 bases, with 12 bases between. This CDR3 contains 15 residues. Germline V CDR1 and CDR2: DFQATT, SNEGSKA (reference sequence).

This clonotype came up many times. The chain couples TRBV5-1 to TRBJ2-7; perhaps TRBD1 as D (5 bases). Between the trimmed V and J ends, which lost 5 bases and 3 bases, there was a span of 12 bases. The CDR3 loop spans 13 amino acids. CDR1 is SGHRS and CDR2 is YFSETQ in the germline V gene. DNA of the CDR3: TGCGCCAGCAGGCAGGCAGGGCGCTACGAGCAGTACTTC. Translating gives CASRQAGRYEQYF.

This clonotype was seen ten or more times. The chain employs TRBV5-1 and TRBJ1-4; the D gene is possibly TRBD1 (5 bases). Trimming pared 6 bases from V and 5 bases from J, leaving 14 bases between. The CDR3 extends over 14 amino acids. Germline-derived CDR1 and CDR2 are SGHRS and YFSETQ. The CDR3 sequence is CASTKGSANEKLFF. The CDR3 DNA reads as TGCGCCAGCACAAAGGGGTCCGCAAATGAAAAACTGTTTTTT.

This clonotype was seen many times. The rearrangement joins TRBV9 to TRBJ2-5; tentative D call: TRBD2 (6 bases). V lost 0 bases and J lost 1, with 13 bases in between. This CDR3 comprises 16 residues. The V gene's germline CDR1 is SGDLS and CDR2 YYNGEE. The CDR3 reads CASSVGVGGLQETQYF. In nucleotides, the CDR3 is TGTGCCAGCAGCGTAGGCGTGGGAGGCCTCCAAGAGACCCAGTACTTC.

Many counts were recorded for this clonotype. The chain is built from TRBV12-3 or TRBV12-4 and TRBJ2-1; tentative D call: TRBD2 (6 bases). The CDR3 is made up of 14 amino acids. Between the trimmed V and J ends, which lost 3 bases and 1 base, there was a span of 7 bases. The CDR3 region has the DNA TGTGCCAGCAGTTTGGGGAGGTCCTACAATGAGCAGTTCTTC. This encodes CASSLGRSYNEQFF.

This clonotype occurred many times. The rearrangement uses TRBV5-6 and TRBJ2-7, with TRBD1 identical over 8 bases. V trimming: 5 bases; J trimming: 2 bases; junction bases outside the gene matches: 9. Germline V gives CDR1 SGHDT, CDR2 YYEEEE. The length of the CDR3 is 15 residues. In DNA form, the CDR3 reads TGTGCCAGCAGACCCGGGACAGGCTTACCCTACGAGCAGTACTTC. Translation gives CASRPGTGLPYEQYF.

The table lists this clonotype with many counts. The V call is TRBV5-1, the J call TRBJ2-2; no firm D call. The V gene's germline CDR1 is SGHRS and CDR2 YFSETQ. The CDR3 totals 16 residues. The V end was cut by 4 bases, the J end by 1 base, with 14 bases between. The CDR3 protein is CASSAHWGGNTGELFF. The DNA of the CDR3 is TGCGCCAGCAGCGCCCACTGGGGTGGGAACACCGGGGAGCTGTTTTTT.

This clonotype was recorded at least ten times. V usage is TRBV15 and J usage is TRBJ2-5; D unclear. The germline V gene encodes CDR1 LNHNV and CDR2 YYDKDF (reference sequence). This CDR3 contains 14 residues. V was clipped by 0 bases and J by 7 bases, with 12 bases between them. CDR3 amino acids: CATSRDGSTGTQYF. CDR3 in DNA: TGTGCCACCAGCAGAGATGGCTCAACCGGGACCCAGTACTTC.

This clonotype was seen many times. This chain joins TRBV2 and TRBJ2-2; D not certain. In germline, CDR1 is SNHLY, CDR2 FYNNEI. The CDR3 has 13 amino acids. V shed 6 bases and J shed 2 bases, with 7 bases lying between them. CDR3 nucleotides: TGTGCCAGCAGCGGCCCAAACACCGGGGAGCTGTTTTTT. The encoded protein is CASSGPNTGELFF.